The clone carrying this TCR beta chain was counted between two and nine times. Its target is unknown. This sample's time point: pre-sensitization, week 0. As for treatment: therapeutic diphenylcyclopropenone sensitization with weekly scalp DPC. MiXCR, applied by TCRdb to the RACE reads, yields one record per CDR3 protein. The data show about 380,000 distinct CDR3 sequences, about 5.1% seen once. This entry comes from a study of human T cells and chemical hapten exposure. Study background: Throughout the approximately 24-week study, diphenylcyclopropenone was applied weekly to the patients' scalps.

Study-wide findings and caveats: Donors' alopecia may make their immune response differ from healthy people's.

The specimen comprised whole blood, sampled in connection with sensitization to the hapten diphenylcyclopropenone (DPC). The TCR was taken from a woman between 45 and 65 years old with alopecia areata. Some clones in this sample may be carry-over from other donors' samples.

As DNA, the CDR3 is TGCAGTGCCAGGGGGGTAGGGACTAGCCTCCGTGAGCAGTACTTC. Protein product: CSARGVGTSLREQYF. The J gene is TRBJ2-7, the V gene TRBV20-1; 9 bases agree with TRBD2. This CDR3 is 15 amino acids long. CDR1 and CDR2 from the germline V gene are DFQATT and SNEGSKA (reference sequence). The trim removed 6 bases at V and 7 bases at J, leaving 16 bases unmatched.